This is a list of T cell receptor beta chains from one sample in a study of blood T cell repertoires in COVID-19. Sequenced by immunoSEQ multiplex PCR; TCRdb stores in-frame clones only, minus some. This sample has tens of thousands of clones; about 86% occur once, and the top ten carry approximately 6%. The sample was peripheral blood. The receptor set was obtained from a woman older than 75 with active or convalescent COVID-19. CDR3s include the opening cysteine and the closing phenylalanine or tryptophan. The D gene is left open where the match is weak. Size is omitted from some rows. Given values are once, few, many or a class for expanded clones.

.	TRBV6-4	TRBD1	TRBJ2-2	TGTGCCAGCAGACCTGGAACAGGGGGTTTCACCGGGGAGCTGTTTTTT	CASRPGTGGFTGELFF
.	TRBV5-1	TRBD1	TRBJ2-1	TGCGCCAGCAGCTTGGGCACAGGGGAAGAACTGTTCTTC	CASSLGTGEELFF
.	TRBV5-6	TRBD1	TRBJ2-3	TGTGCCAGCAGCCTACAGGGGGCCGAAGATACGCAGTATTTT	CASSLQGAEDTQYF
.	TRBV29-1	.	TRBJ1-4	TGCAGCGTCAGATCCGCTAATGAAAAACTGTTTTTT	CSVRSANEKLFF
.	TRBV10-2	.	TRBJ2-6	TGCGCCAGCAAGGGGGTTATGACATCAAACATACCCTCTGGGGCCAACGTCCTGACTTTC	CASKGVMTSNIPSGANVLTF
.	TRBV9	.	TRBJ1-4	TGTGCCTGCCCTCAGACCCAGGAAACAACTAATGAAAAACTGTTTTTT	CACPQTQETTNEKLFF
.	TRBV2	.	TRBJ1-1	TGTGCCAGCAGTGCTAACACTGAAGCTTTCTTT	CASSANTEAFF
.	TRBV12-3/TRBV12-4	TRBD1	TRBJ2-7	TGTGCCAGCAGTTACAGGGGAGATGGCGAGCAGTACTTC	CASSYRGDGEQYF
.	TRBV18	.	TRBJ2-2	TGTGCCAGCTCACCACTTCGGGTTTCTCCCGGGGAGCTGTTTTTT	CASSPLRVSPGELFF
.	TRBV12-3/TRBV12-4	.	TRBJ2-1	TGTGCCAGCAATAGCGGGACAGGGCTTGAGCAGTTCTTC	CASNSGTGLEQFF
.	TRBV18	TRBD1	TRBJ2-1	TGTGCCAGCTCACCCTCGACAGGGGTATACAATGAGCAGTTCTTC	CASSPSTGVYNEQFF
.	TRBV28	TRBD2	TRBJ2-7	TGTGCCAGCAGTCTAACTAGCGGGAGAATCGAGCAGTACTTC	CASSLTSGRIEQYF
.	TRBV28	TRBD2	TRBJ2-1	TGTGCCAGCACGGGGGGGAGGACTAGCTATTATGAGCAGTTCTTC	CASTGGRTSYYEQFF
.	TRBV9	.	TRBJ1-3	TGTGCCAGCAGCGTAGGTCCGGGTGGTGGAAACACCATATATTTT	CASSVGPGGGNTIYF
once	TRBV14	TRBD2	TRBJ2-7	TGTGCCAGCAGCCAGCGGACTAGCGGGACCTTCTTTTACGAGCAGTACTTC	CASSQRTSGTFFYEQYF
.	TRBV28	.	TRBJ1-5	TGTGCCAGCCGTGGGTGGGCAGGTGATCAGCCCCAGCATTTT	CASRGWAGDQPQHF
.	TRBV5-1	TRBD2	TRBJ2-1	TGCGCCAGCAGCACCGGGACTAGCGGGAATCAGTTCTTC	CASSTGTSGNQFF
.	TRBV28	TRBD1	TRBJ1-3	TGTGCCAGCAGTTCCCAGGACAGGGGGACGGCTGGAAACACCATATATTTT	CASSSQDRGTAGNTIYF
.	TRBV6-6	.	TRBJ2-1	TGTGCCAGCAGTTCACAGGGCGATGAGCAGTTCTTC	CASSSQGDEQFF
.	TRBV4-2	TRBD2	TRBJ2-3	TGTGCCAGCAGCGCAGGGCGGGGGTCCCCCGGTACGCAGTATTTT	CASSAGRGSPGTQYF
once	TRBV28	.	TRBJ2-1	TGTGCCAGCAGTCTGGTCGGGATAAGAAATGAGCAGTTCTTC	CASSLVGIRNEQFF
.	TRBV5-1	.	TRBJ2-7	TGCGCCAGCAGCTTGGACCCGGGGACTTCCTACGAGCAGTACTTC	CASSLDPGTSYEQYF
.	TRBV2	.	TRBJ2-6	TGTGCCAGCAGCGGGACAACTGGGGCCAACGTCCTGACTTTC	CASSGTTGANVLTF
.	TRBV18	TRBD1	TRBJ1-4	TGTGCCAGCTCACCAACGCGACAGGGCGGAGAAAAACTGTTTTTT	CASSPTRQGGEKLFF
few	TRBV3-1/TRBV3-2	TRBD2	TRBJ2-3	TGTGCCAGCAGCCAGGCGGGACTAGCGGGGATGTGGGGCACAGATACGCAGTATTTT	CASSQAGLAGMWGTDTQYF
.	TRBV6-5	.	TRBJ1-5	TGTGCCAGCCGACGACAGTCTAGCAATCAGCCCCAGCATTTT	CASRRQSSNQPQHF
once	TRBV5-1	TRBD2	TRBJ2-3	TGCGCCAGCAGCAGAAGCGGGACTAGCACAGATACGCAGTATTTT	CASSRSGTSTDTQYF
.	TRBV5-1	TRBD1	TRBJ1-2	TGCGCCAGCAGCTTGGAGGGACAGGGGGCAGGTGGCTACACCTTC	CASSLEGQGAGGYTF
few	TRBV18	.	TRBJ1-2	TGTGCCAGCTCACCGGGGGACGGGGGGTATGGCTACACCTTC	CASSPGDGGYGYTF